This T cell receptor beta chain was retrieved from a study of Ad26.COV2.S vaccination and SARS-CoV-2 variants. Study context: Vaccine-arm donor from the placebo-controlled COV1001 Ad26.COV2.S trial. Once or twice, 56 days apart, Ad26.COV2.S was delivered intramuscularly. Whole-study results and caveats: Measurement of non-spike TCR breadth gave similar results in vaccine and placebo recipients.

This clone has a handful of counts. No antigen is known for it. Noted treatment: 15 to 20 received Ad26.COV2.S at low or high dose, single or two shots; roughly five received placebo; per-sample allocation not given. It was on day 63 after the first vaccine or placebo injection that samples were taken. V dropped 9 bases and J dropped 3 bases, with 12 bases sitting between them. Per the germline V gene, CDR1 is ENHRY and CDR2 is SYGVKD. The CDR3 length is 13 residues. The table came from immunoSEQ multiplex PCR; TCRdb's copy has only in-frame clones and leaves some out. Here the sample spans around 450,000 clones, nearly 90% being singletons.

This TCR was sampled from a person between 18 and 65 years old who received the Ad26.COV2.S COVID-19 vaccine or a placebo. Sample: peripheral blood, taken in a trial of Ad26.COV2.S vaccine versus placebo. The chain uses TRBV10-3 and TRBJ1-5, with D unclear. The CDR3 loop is CAIRPFTNQPQHF. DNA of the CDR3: TGTGCCATTCGACCGTTTACCAATCAGCCCCAGCATTTT.